This TCR beta chain was documented in a study of response to subunit inactivated influenza vaccine. Concerning this clonotype itself: Antigen unknown.

TCRdb used MiXCR to reprocess the RT-PCR reads, holding one entry per CDR3 protein. The profile shows over 650,000 distinct CDR3 sequences, under 20% of them singletons. Germline V gene data show CDR1 as SGHTA and CDR2 as FQGNSA. Trimming removed 4 bases from V and 2 bases from J; junction bases left unmatched: 6. CDR3 length equals 16 residues. Study observations and caveats: Few additional T cells are recruited per seasonal influenza vaccination, authors suggested.

The source is a man aged 50 or older who received an inactivated influenza vaccine. The source material was PBMCs from blood, sampled approximately 5 days after vaccination. The gene calls are TRBV7-2 and TRBJ2-1; TRBD2 matches 9 bases. The CDR3 region has the DNA TGTGCCAGCAGCTCCCGGCGCGGGAGGGCCTACAATGAGCAGTTCTTC. Its protein is CASSSRRGRAYNEQFF.